The 11 T cell receptor beta chains below were found in one sample sequenced in a study of blood T cell repertoires in COVID-19. The table came from immunoSEQ multiplex PCR; TCRdb's copy has only in-frame clones and leaves some out. In the table there are some 240,000 clones, about 89% of which are singletons. What was sequenced was peripheral blood. These receptors all stem from a man in his fifties or sixties who had recovered from COVID-19.

This chain joins TRBV29-1 and TRBJ1-4; maybe TRBD1 (5 bases). Germline V CDR1 and CDR2: SQVTM, ANQGSEA. V lost 4 bases to trimming and J lost 3 bases, with 12 bases between them. The CDR3 runs to 14 residues. CDR3 DNA: TGCAGCGTTGGCGAAGGGGTGTCTAATGAAAAACTGTTTTTT. Its protein product is CSVGEGVSNEKLFF.

The rearrangement links TRBV14 to TRBJ2-7; possible D gene TRBD1, 6 bases. The germline V gene has CDR1 SGHDN and CDR2 FVKESK. The CDR3 loop spans 15 amino acids. V shed 0 bases and J shed 5 bases, with 14 bases lying between them. CDR3 residues: CASSQDRDTENEQYF. The CDR3 nucleotides are TGTGCCAGCAGCCAAGATCGGGACACCGAAAACGAGCAGTACTTC.

This clone was seen repeatedly, ten times or more. This chain uses TRBV5-5 with TRBJ1-5; 7 bases map to TRBD1. CDR1 is SGHKS and CDR2 is YYEKEE in the germline V gene (reference sequence). J gave up 0 bases and V 4 bases, and 4 bases lay outside the gene matches. This CDR3 is built from 15 residues. CDR3 region: CASSTGQASNQPQHF. In nucleotides, the CDR3 is TGTGCCAGCAGCACCGGACAGGCTAGCAATCAGCCCCAGCATTTT.

This chain joins TRBV4-2 and TRBJ2-7, with 13 nucleotides matching TRBD2. The junction had 11 bases not matched to a gene; V was cut back by 2 bases and J by 4 bases. The V gene's germline CDR1 is LGHNA and CDR2 YNFKEQ. This CDR3 comprises 18 residues. CDR3 residues: CASSQFTSGRAVEYEQYF. As DNA, the CDR3 is TGTGCCAGCAGCCAATTCACTAGCGGGAGGGCAGTAGAATACGAGCAGTACTTC.

This clone was found once. This rearrangement joins TRBV4-3 to TRBJ1-2; D uncertain. Germline CDR1 is LGHNA and CDR2 is YSLEER. The V end was cut by 1 base, the J end by 6 bases, with 9 bases between. This CDR3 is built from 13 residues. CDR3 in DNA: TGCGCCAGCAGCCAAGTCCCGTTTGATGGCTACACCTTC. Protein: CASSQVPFDGYTF.

The V and J genes are TRBV7-9 and TRBJ1-1, with a weak D call TRBD1 (5 bases). The CDR3 length is 13 residues. Germline V CDR1 and CDR2: SEHNR, FQNEAQ (reference sequence). V gave up 4 bases and J gave up 1 base, with 7 bases separating them. For the CDR3, the DNA is TGTGCCAGCAGCTGGAGGGGGAACACTGAAGCTTTCTTT. Translating gives CASSWRGNTEAFF.

This clone turned up a few times. J is TRBJ2-2 and V is TRBV28; the D gene is possibly TRBD1 (6 bases). The germline V gene encodes CDR1 MDHEN and CDR2 SYDVKM. V was cut by 5 bases and J by 6 bases, with 16 bases left in between. This CDR3 is built from 15 residues. The CDR3 sequence: CASSPHRQDAGELFF. CDR3 DNA sequence: TGTGCCAGCAGTCCGCATCGACAGGATGCCGGGGAGCTGTTTTTT.

This chain joins TRBV7-2 and TRBJ2-5; 10 bases align to TRBD1. From germline, CDR1 is SGHTA and CDR2 FQGNSA. The junction had 8 bases not matched to a gene; V was cut back by 3 bases and J by 4 bases. This CDR3 region has 16 residues. CDR3 in DNA: TGTGCCAGCAGCTTTGGGGACAGGGGAAAGACAGAGACCCAGTACTTC. This gives the protein CASSFGDRGKTETQYF.

This sequence joins TRBV19 and TRBJ1-3, with 7 bases matching TRBD1. With V trimmed by 5 bases and J by 4 bases, 8 bases remained unmatched. CDR1 LNHDA and CDR2 SQIVND come from the germline V gene (reference sequence). The CDR3 spans 15 residues. Here the CDR3 DNA reads TGTGCCAGTAGTCTCACAGGGGCAGGAGGAAACACCATATATTTT. Encoded protein: CASSLTGAGGNTIYF. The full variable domain, in which reference TRBV19 and TRBJ1-3 provide the parts outside the CDR3, is DGGITQSPKYLFRKEGQNVTLSCEQNLNHDAMYWYRQDPGQGLRLIYYSQIVNDFQKGDIAEGYSVSREKKESFPLTVTSAQKNPTAFYLCASSLTGAGGNTIYFGEGSWLTVV.

CDR3 nucleotide sequence: TGTGCCAGCAGCGTGCAGAACTATGGCTACACCTTC. Translation gives CASSVQNYGYTF. V usage is TRBV9 and J usage is TRBJ1-2, with D uncertain. Trimming shortened V by 2 bases and J by 2 bases, and 4 bases separated the two germline ends. This CDR3 is 12 amino acids long. Germline V gives CDR1 SGDLS, CDR2 YYNGEE.

This chain joins TRBV6-5 and TRBJ1-2; a weak D match, TRBD1 (5 bases). The CDR3 has 15 residues. The V gene's germline CDR1 is MNHEY and CDR2 SVGAGI. V was shortened by 6 bases and J by 3 bases, with 17 bases between the two germline ends. The CDR3 is CASRPGTASDYGYTF. The CDR3 nucleotides are TGTGCCAGCAGGCCCGGGACTGCAAGCGACTATGGCTACACCTTC.